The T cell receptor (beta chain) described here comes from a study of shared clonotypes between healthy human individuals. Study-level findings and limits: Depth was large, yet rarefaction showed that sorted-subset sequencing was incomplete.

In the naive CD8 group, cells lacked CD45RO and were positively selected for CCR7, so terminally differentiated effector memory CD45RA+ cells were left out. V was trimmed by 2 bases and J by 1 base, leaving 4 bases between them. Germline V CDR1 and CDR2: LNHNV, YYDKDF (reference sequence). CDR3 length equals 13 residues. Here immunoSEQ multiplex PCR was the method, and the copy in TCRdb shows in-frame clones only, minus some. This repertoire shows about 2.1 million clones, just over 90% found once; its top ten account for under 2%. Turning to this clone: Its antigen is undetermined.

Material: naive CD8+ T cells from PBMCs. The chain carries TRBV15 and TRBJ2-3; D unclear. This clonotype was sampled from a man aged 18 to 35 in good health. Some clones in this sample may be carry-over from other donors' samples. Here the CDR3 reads CATSRSGTDTQYF. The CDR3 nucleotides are TGTGCCACCAGCAGAAGCGGCACAGATACGCAGTATTTT.